This T cell receptor (beta chain) is from a study of blood T cell repertoires in COVID-19. Germline V gives CDR1 KGHSH, CDR2 LQKENI. Trimming cost V 0 bases and J 1 base, with 9 bases left between them. CDR3 length: 16 amino acids. The table came from immunoSEQ multiplex PCR; TCRdb's copy has only in-frame clones and leaves some out. The sample shows about 98,000 clones, 82% of them seen only once. The sequenced sample was peripheral blood. The chain links TRBV18 to TRBJ2-2; possibly TRBD1 for D (6 bases). This clonotype originated in a man aged 80 or over with acute or convalescent COVID-19. The DNA for the CDR3 is TGTGCCAGCTCACCACCGGCCAGGGGGAACACCGGGGAGCTGTTTTTT. Translation: CASSPPARGNTGELFF.